This T cell receptor beta chain was sequenced for a study of beta chain features in type 1 diabetes. Study-wide background: Examined across all samples were around 110 million sorted cells.

The sequenced template was cDNA made from the entire isolated RNA. Produced via immunoSEQ multiplex PCR; TCRdb's table is partial and in-frame only. The sample yields under 550,000 clones, about an eighth seen once. This clone has more than one count but fewer than ten. Germline CDR1 and CDR2: SGHDN and FVKESK. V lost 1 base and J lost 2, with 12 bases in between. This CDR3 has 15 residues. The sample was naive CD4+ T cells from blood. This TCR derives from a woman aged 18-29 years in good health. This rearrangement joins TRBV14 to TRBJ2-7; D is uncertain. CDR3 nucleotide sequence: TGTGCCAGCAGCCAAGGGAAGGGCTCCACCTACGAGCAGTACTTC. It specifies CASSQGKGSTYEQYF.